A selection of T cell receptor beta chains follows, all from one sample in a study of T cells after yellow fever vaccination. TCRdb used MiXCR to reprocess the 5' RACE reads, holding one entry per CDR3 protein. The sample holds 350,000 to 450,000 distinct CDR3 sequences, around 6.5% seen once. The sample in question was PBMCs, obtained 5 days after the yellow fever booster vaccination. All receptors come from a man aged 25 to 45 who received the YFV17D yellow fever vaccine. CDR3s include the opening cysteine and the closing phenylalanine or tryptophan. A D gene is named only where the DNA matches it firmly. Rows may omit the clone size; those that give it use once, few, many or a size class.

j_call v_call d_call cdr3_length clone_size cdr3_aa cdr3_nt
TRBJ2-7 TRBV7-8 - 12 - CASSQFSYEQYF TGTGCCAGCAGCCAATTCTCCTACGAGCAGTACTTC
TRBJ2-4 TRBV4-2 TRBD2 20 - CASTPEGLAGVGGAKNIQYF TGTGCCAGCACCCCGGAAGGGCTAGCGGGAGTCGGTGGAGCCAAAAACATTCAGTACTTC
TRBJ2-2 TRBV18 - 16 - CASSPRGLGNTGELFF TGTGCCAGCTCCCCGAGGGGACTCGGGAACACCGGGGAGCTGTTTTTT
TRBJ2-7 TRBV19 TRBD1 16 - CASTDVGTGGRYEQYF TGTGCCAGTACCGATGTAGGGACAGGGGGCCGGTACGAGCAGTACTTC
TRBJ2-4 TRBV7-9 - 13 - CASSSSEITIQYF TGTGCCAGCAGCTCCTCTGAGATAACCATTCAGTACTTC
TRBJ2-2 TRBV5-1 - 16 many CASSLGSYSNTGELFF TGCGCCAGCAGCTTGGGGAGCTATTCGAACACCGGGGAGCTGTTTTTT
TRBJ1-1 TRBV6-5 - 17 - CASSYSSITGRDTEAFF TGTGCCAGCAGTTACTCGAGTATCACAGGGCGCGACACTGAAGCTTTCTTT
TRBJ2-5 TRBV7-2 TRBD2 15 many CASSTLAGVGETQYF TGTGCCAGCAGCACGCTAGCGGGAGTTGGTGAGACCCAGTACTTC
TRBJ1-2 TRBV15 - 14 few CATSRERGSYGYTF TGTGCCACCAGCAGAGAACGGGGCAGCTATGGCTACACCTTC
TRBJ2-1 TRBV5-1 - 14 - CASSLGAGQYEQFF TGCGCCAGCAGCTTGGGGGCGGGCCAGTATGAGCAGTTCTTC
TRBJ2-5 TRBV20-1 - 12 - CSAHQGGETQYF TGCAGTGCTCATCAGGGTGGGGAGACCCAGTACTTC
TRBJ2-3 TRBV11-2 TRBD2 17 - CASSLVFGGSRADTQYF TGTGCCAGCAGCTTAGTATTCGGCGGGAGTAGGGCAGATACGCAGTATTTT
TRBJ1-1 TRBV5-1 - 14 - CASSLIGGNTEAFF TGCGCCAGCAGCTTGATAGGAGGGAACACTGAAGCTTTCTTT
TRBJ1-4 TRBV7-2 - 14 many CASSLQTLGEKLFF TGTGCCAGCAGCCTCCAAACCCTGGGGGAAAAACTGTTTTTT
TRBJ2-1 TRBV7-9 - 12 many CASSFETHEQFF TGTGCCAGCAGCTTTGAAACTCATGAGCAGTTCTTC
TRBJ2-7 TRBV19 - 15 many CASSDGGTVSYEQYF TGTGCCAGTAGTGACGGCGGGACAGTATCCTACGAGCAGTACTTC
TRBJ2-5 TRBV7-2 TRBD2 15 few CASSFSGGSQETQYF TGTGCCAGCAGCTTTAGCGGCGGGAGCCAAGAGACCCAGTACTTC
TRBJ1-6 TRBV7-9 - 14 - CASSSGQSHSPLHF TGTGCCAGCAGCTCTGGACAGAGCCATTCACCCCTCCACTTT
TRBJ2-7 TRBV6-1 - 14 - CASRKSQGSYEQYF TGTGCCAGCAGAAAGAGCCAGGGATCCTACGAGCAGTACTTC
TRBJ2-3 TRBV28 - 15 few CASILAAGSTDTQYF TGTGCCAGCATCCTGGCGGCGGGTAGCACAGATACGCAGTATTTT
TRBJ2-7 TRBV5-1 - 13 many CASSLTETYEQYF TGCGCCAGCAGCTTAACAGAGACCTACGAGCAGTACTTC
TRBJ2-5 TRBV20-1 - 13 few CSARDNGQETQYF TGCAGTGCAAGGGACAATGGACAAGAGACCCAGTACTTC
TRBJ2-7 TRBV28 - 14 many CASSFGGPAYEQYF TGTGCCAGCAGTTTTGGGGGTCCGGCCTACGAGCAGTACTTC
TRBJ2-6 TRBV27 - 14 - CASREMGGANVLTF TGTGCCAGCAGGGAGATGGGTGGGGCCAACGTCCTGACTTTC
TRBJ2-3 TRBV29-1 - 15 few CSAGTGSGRTDTQYF TGCAGCGCCGGGACAGGCAGCGGGAGAACAGATACGCAGTATTTT
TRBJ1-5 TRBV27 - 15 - CASSLSGYSNQPQHF TGTGCCAGCAGTTTATCTGGTTATAGCAATCAGCCCCAGCATTTT
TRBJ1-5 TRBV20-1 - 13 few CSARKASNQPQHF TGCAGTGCTAGGAAGGCTAGCAATCAGCCCCAGCATTTT
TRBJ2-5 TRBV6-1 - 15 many CASNVGGGGQETQYF TGTGCCAGCAATGTTGGGGGTGGCGGACAAGAGACCCAGTACTTC
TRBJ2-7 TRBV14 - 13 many CASSRSWGNEQYF TGTGCCAGCAGCCGCTCCTGGGGGAACGAGCAGTACTTC
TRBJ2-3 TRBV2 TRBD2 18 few CTFSLGGTSGVRADTQYF TGTACCTTCAGTTTAGGAGGGACTAGCGGGGTTCGGGCAGATACGCAGTATTTT
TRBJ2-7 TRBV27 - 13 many CASSLTGYYEQYF TGTGCCAGCAGTTTGACGGGGTACTACGAGCAGTACTTC
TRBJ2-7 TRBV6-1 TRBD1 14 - CASRRGTGGYEQYF TGTGCCAGCAGACGGGGGACAGGGGGCTACGAGCAGTACTTC
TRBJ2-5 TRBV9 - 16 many CASSVDQGLQGETQYF TGTGCCAGCAGCGTAGACCAGGGTTTACAGGGAGAGACCCAGTACTTC
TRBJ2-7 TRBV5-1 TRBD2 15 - CASSGSGAGVREQYF TGCGCCAGCAGCGGTTCAGGAGCGGGAGTGCGCGAGCAGTACTTC
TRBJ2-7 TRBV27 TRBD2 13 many CASGTSGAGEQYF TGTGCCAGCGGAACTAGCGGGGCCGGAGAGCAGTACTTC
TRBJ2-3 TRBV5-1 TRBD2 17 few CASSLPRAGGSTDTQYF TGCGCCAGCAGCCTACCTAGGGCGGGAGGTAGCACAGATACGCAGTATTTT
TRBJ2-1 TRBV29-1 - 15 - CSVERSRGHTGEQFF TGCAGCGTTGAACGATCACGGGGCCACACTGGTGAGCAGTTCTTC
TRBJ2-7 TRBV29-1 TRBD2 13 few CSVWTSGSSEQYF TGCAGCGTTTGGACTAGCGGGAGCTCCGAGCAGTACTTC
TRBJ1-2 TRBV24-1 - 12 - CATSHGQSGYTF TGTGCCACCAGTCACGGACAGTCTGGCTACACCTTC
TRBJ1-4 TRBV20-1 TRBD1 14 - CSARPGQLNEKLFF TGCAGTGCTAGGCCGGGACAGCTTAATGAAAAACTGTTTTTT
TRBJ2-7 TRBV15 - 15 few CATSRDRYGGTEQYF TGTGCCACCAGCAGAGATAGGTATGGGGGGACCGAGCAGTACTTC
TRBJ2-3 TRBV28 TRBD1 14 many CASSLDRGTDTQYF TGCGCCAGCAGCTTGGACAGGGGCACAGATACGCAGTATTTT
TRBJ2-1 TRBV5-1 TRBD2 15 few CASSGSGRSYNEQFF TGCGCCAGCAGCGGTAGCGGGAGGTCCTACAATGAGCAGTTCTTC
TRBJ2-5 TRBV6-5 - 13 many CASSSREQETQYF TGTGCCAGCAGTTCCAGAGAGCAAGAGACCCAGTACTTC
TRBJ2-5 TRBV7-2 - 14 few CASRLDYYTETQYF TGTGCCAGCAGGCTGGACTACTATACAGAGACCCAGTACTTC
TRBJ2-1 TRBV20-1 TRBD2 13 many CSAGGLGNNEQFF TGCAGTGCTGGGGGACTAGGGAACAATGAGCAGTTCTTC